This T cell receptor beta chain was sequenced for a study of human thymus T cells. TCRdb keeps only in-frame clones here, not all; method: immunoSEQ multiplex PCR. In the table there are about 43,000 clones, approximately 95% of which are singletons. The CDR3 has 9 residues. The germline gives CDR1 SGHNT, CDR2 YENEEA. The V gene lost 4 bases and the J gene lost 8 bases, with 0 bases spanning the gap. V gene TRBV11-3 combines with J gene TRBJ1-3; D uncertain. The specimen was blood. The receptor was derived from a girl younger than two with a congenital heart defect but otherwise immunologically healthy. The CDR3 bases are TGTGCCAGCAGCTACACCATATATTTT. This codes for CASSYTIYF.